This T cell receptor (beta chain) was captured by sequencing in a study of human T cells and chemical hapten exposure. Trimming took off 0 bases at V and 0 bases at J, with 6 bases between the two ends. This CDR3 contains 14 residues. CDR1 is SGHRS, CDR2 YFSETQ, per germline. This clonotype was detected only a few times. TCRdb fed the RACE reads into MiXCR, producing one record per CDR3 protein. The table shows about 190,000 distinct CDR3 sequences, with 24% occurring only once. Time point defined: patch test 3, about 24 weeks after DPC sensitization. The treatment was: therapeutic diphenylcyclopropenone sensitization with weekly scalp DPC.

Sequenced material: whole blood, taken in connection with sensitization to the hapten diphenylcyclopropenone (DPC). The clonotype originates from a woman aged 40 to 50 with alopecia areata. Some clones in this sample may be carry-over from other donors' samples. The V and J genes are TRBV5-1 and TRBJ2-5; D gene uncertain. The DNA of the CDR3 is TGCGCCAGCAGCTTGGGGCAGAACCAAGAGACCCAGTACTTC. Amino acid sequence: CASSLGQNQETQYF.